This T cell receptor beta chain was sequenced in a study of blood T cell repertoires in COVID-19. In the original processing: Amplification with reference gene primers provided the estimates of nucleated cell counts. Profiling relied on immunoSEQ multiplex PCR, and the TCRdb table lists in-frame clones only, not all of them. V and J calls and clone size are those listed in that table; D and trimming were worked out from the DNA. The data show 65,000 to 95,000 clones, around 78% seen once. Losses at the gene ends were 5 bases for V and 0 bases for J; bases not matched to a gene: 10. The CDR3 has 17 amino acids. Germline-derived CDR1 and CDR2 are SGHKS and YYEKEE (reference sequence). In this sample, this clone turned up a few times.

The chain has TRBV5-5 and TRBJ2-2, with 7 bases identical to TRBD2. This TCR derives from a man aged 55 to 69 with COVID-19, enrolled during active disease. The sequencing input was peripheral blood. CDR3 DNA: TGTGCCAGCAGGGAGCCCGAACTAGCGCCGAACACCGGGGAGCTGTTTTTT. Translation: CASREPELAPNTGELFF. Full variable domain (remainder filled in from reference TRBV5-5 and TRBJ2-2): DAGVTQSPTHLIKTRGQQVTLRCSPISGHKSVSWYQQVLGQGPQFIFQYYEKEERGRGNFPDRFSARQFPNYSSELNVNALLLGDSALYLCASREPELAPNTGELFFGEGSRLTVL.